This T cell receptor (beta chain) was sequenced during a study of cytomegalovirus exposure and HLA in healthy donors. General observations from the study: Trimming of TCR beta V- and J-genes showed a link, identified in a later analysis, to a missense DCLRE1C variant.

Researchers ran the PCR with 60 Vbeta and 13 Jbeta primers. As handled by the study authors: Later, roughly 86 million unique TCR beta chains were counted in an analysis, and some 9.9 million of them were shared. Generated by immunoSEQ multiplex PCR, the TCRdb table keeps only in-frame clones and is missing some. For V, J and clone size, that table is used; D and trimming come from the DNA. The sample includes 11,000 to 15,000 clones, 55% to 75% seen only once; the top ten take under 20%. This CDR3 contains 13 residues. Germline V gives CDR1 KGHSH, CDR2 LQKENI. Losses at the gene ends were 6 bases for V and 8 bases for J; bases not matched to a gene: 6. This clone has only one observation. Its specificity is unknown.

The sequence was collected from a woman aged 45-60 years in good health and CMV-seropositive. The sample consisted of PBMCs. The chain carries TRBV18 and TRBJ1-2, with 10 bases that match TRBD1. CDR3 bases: TGTGCCAGCTCTCGGGACAGGGGCGACGGCTACACCTTC. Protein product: CASSRDRGDGYTF. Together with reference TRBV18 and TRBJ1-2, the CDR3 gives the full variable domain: NAGVMQNPRHLVRRRGQEARLRCSPMKGHSHVYWYRQLPEEGLKFMVYLQKENIIDESGMPKERFSAEFPKEGPSILRIQQVVRGDSAAYFCASSRDRGDGYTFGSGTRLTVV.